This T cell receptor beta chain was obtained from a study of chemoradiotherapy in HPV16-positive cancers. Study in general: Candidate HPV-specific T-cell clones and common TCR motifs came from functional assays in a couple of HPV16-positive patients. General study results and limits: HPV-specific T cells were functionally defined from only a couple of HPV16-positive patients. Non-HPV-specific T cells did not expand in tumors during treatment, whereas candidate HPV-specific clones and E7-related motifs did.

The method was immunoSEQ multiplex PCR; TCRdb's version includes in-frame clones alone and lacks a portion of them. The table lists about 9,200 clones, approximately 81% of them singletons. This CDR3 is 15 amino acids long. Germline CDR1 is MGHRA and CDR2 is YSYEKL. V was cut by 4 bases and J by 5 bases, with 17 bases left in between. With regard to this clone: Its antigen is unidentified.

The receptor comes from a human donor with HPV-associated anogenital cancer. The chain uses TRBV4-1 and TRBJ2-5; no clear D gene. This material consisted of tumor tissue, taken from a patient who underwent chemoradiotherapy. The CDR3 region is CASSLTTAPKETQYF. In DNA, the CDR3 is TGCGCCAGCAGCCTTACCACCGCCCCAAAGGAGACCCAGTACTTC.